Listed here are 19 T cell receptor beta chains from one sample, sequenced in a study of T-cell reconstitution after alpha-beta-depleted transplantation in children. Unique molecular identifiers were incorporated into the prepared TCRbeta library. Using its own MiXCR run on the PCR reads, TCRdb lists one record per CDR3 protein. This sample carries around 800,000 distinct CDR3 sequences, 16% of them seen once, and the ten largest clones take approximately 5%. The sample here was PBMCs, mostly from graft donor cells, taken 360 days after TCRalphabeta/CD19-depleted stem cell transplant. The receptor set was obtained from a male patient aged 10 to 17 who had a stem cell transplant for acute lymphoblastic leukemia, so the T cells may come from the graft donor.

The chain is built from TRBV13 and TRBJ2-7, with 12 nucleotides matching TRBD1. Germline CDR1 and CDR2: PRHDT and FYEKMQ (reference sequence). The CDR3 loop spans 19 amino acids. V dropped 1 base and J dropped 0; count of bases not matched to a gene: 10. The CDR3 region is CASSLDPGTGGLNSYEQYF. CDR3 DNA sequence: TGTGCCAGCAGCTTAGATCCCGGGACAGGGGGCCTCAACTCCTACGAGCAGTACTTC.

This chain uses TRBV18 with TRBJ2-1; the D is unclear. Germline V gives CDR1 KGHSH, CDR2 LQKENI. This CDR3 has 15 amino acids. Trimming took 3 bases from V and 4 from J, leaving 13 bases between them. The CDR3 DNA sequence: TGTGCCAGCTCACCCCCCCTCCCTGGATACAATGAGCAGTTCTTC. This codes for CASSPPLPGYNEQFF.

This clonotype was counted only a few times. V and J are TRBV12-3 or TRBV12-4 and TRBJ2-1; TRBD2 agrees at 11 bases. The CDR3 extends over 19 amino acids. The V gene end was trimmed by 2 bases and the J gene end by 5 bases; junction bases not matched to a gene: 14. In DNA, the CDR3 is TGTGCCAGCAGTTTACGGGGACTAGCGGCTCCTGGGTGGGACAATGAGCAGTTCTTC. Translation gives CASSLRGLAAPGWDNEQFF.

At least ten counts were recorded for this clonotype. The V call is TRBV9, the J call TRBJ2-7; 9 nucleotides match TRBD1. This CDR3 is 14 amino acids long. Germline trimming cut 6 bases from V and 3 bases from J; bases unmatched to any gene: 7. Germline V gene sequence: CDR1 SGDLS, CDR2 YYNGEE. Written as DNA, the CDR3 is TGTGCCAGCACTCCCGGGACAGGGATCTACGAGCAGTACTTC. This encodes CASTPGTGIYEQYF.

This clonotype has at least ten counts. The chain combines TRBV5-6 with TRBJ2-4; D perhaps matches TRBD1 (5 bases). In germline, CDR1 is SGHDT, CDR2 YYEEEE. The V end lost 3 bases, the J end lost 0 bases, and 10 bases lay between the germline ends. This CDR3 has 15 residues. The chain's CDR3 is CASSSLTVAKNIQYF. Here the CDR3 DNA reads TGTGCCAGCAGCTCATTGACAGTAGCCAAAAACATTCAGTACTTC.

This clonotype was counted ten times or more. The chain employs TRBV12-3 or TRBV12-4 and TRBJ2-1, with D possibly matching TRBD2 (6 bases). The CDR3 spans 17 residues. Trimming shortened V by 1 base and J by 11 bases, and 24 bases separated the two germline ends. The CDR3: CASSLVPGEGIDHQQFF. Here the CDR3 DNA reads TGTGCCAGCAGTTTAGTGCCGGGGGAAGGCATCGACCATCAGCAGTTCTTC.

The chain joins TRBV5-1 to TRBJ1-5; a possible D gene is TRBD1 (5 bases). The CDR3 is 18 amino acids. Germline-derived CDR1 and CDR2 are SGHRS and YFSETQ. V was clipped by 0 bases and J by 1 base, with 17 bases between them. The CDR3 bases are TGCGCCAGCAGCTTGGTTCCCGGTCAGGGCACAAGCAATCAGCCCCAGCATTTT. Residues: CASSLVPGQGTSNQPQHF.

CDR3 loop: CASSQDRFGEAGTRGYEQYF. DNA for the CDR3: TGCGCCAGCAGCCAAGATCGCTTCGGGGAGGCCGGGACTAGAGGCTACGAGCAGTACTTC. The rearrangement links TRBV4-1 to TRBJ2-7; 8 bases are shared with TRBD2. Per the germline V gene, CDR1 is MGHRA and CDR2 is YSYEKL. This CDR3 has 20 residues. V shed 0 bases and J 3 bases; nucleotides not matched to a gene: 19.

In its sample, this clonotype was seen many times. This rearrangement joins TRBV5-1 to TRBJ2-3, with 8 bases that match TRBD1. Germline-derived CDR1 and CDR2 are SGHRS and YFSETQ. This CDR3 has 14 residues. V lost 1 base and J lost 4; bases outside the gene matches: 2. The CDR3 coding sequence is TGCGCCAGCAGCTTGCACAGGGGGTCAGATACGCAGTATTTT. The encoded protein is CASSLHRGSDTQYF.

This clonotype occurred once. The chain has TRBV12-3 or TRBV12-4 and TRBJ2-2, with no clear D. This CDR3 comprises 14 residues. Trimming took off 8 bases at V and 0 bases at J, with 10 bases between the two ends. The CDR3: CASRPGANTGELFF. The CDR3 DNA sequence: TGTGCCAGCCGTCCAGGCGCGAACACCGGGGAGCTGTTTTTT.

The genes are TRBV6-2 or TRBV6-3 and TRBJ2-1, with 7 bases that match TRBD1. The V gene's germline CDR1 is MNHEY and CDR2 SVGEGT. The CDR3 contains 16 residues. J gave up 8 bases and V 7 bases, and 17 bases lay outside the gene matches. The CDR3 reads CASTPRGLTGFYEQFF. CDR3 DNA sequence: TGTGCCAGCACTCCAAGGGGGCTGACTGGATTTTATGAGCAGTTCTTC.

This clonotype has only a few counts. V is TRBV5-1 and J is TRBJ1-4; D may be TRBD1 (6 bases). The CDR3 loop spans 13 amino acids. Germline loops: CDR1 SGHRS, CDR2 YFSETQ. Deletions cut 6 bases from V and 5 bases from J, with 11 bases between. CDR3 sequence reads: CASKEGGNEKLFF. The CDR3 region has the DNA TGCGCCAGCAAAGAGGGGGGAAATGAAAAACTGTTTTTT.

This chain links TRBV15 with TRBJ2-1; D not resolved. The CDR3 spans 12 residues. V was shortened by 0 bases and J by 9 bases, with 6 bases between the two germline ends. Germline lookup yields CDR1 LNHNV and CDR2 YYDKDF (reference sequence). The DNA for the CDR3 is TGTGCCACCAGCAGAGATACCAGTGAGCAGTTCTTC. Translation: CATSRDTSEQFF.

This clonotype was seen only a few times. The rearrangement uses TRBV5-1 and TRBJ1-5; D is ambiguous. The CDR3 runs to 15 residues. V lost 0 bases to trimming and J lost 2 bases, with 9 bases between them. Germline-derived CDR1 and CDR2 are SGHRS and YFSETQ. The CDR3 DNA follows: TGCGCCAGCAGCTTGGGACTCCCCGGCAATCAGCCCCAGCATTTT. Protein sequence: CASSLGLPGNQPQHF.

This rearrangement joins TRBV7-2 to TRBJ1-1; D remains unclear. This CDR3 region has 12 residues. V was shortened by 0 bases and J by 7 bases, with 6 bases between the two germline ends. From germline, CDR1 is SGHTA and CDR2 FQGNSA. The CDR3 bases are TGTGCCAGCAGCTTAGCTGTGTATGAAGCTTTCTTT. It codes for CASSLAVYEAFF.

This clonotype showed up just a few times. The V gene is TRBV18, the J gene TRBJ2-7; the D is unclear. This CDR3 spans 14 amino acids. Germline-derived CDR1 and CDR2 are KGHSH and LQKENI. Trimming removed 3 bases at V and 6 bases at J, with 15 bases between. Here the CDR3 reads CASSPDPVLSEQYF. CDR3 in DNA: TGTGCCAGCTCACCCGACCCTGTTCTGTCCGAGCAGTACTTC. Full variable domain (outside the CDR3, taken from reference TRBV18 and TRBJ2-7): NAGVMQNPRHLVRRRGQEARLRCSPMKGHSHVYWYRQLPEEGLKFMVYLQKENIIDESGMPKERFSAEFPKEGPSILRIQQVVRGDSAAYFCASSPDPVLSEQYFGPGTRLTVT.

In this sample, this clonotype turned up many times. The chain combines TRBV20-1 with TRBJ2-7; 7 nucleotides line up with TRBD1. J was trimmed by 4 bases and V by 2 bases; bases with no gene match: 5. From germline, CDR1 is DFQATT and CDR2 SNEGSKA (reference sequence). The CDR3 runs 13 residues. CDR3 region: CSARTGRGYEQYF. The CDR3 nucleotides are TGCAGTGCTAGAACCGGCAGGGGGTACGAGCAGTACTTC.

This chain connects TRBV5-1 to TRBJ2-5, with 7 bases fitting TRBD2. Germline values: CDR1 SGHRS, CDR2 YFSETQ. The V gene end was trimmed by 4 bases and the J gene end by 2 bases; junction bases not matched to a gene: 5. The CDR3 spans 14 residues. Here the CDR3 reads CASSRDYNQETQYF. In DNA form, the CDR3 reads TGCGCCAGCAGCCGGGACTACAATCAAGAGACCCAGTACTTC.

This clonotype was picked up many times. The chain carries TRBV3-1 and TRBJ1-1; D is ambiguous. The CDR3 spans 15 residues. Germline V lookup: CDR1 LGHDT, CDR2 YNNKEL (reference sequence). Trimming removed 0 bases at V and 0 bases at J, with 8 bases between. For the CDR3, the DNA is TGTGCCAGCAGCCAAGATCTGGATATGAACACTGAAGCTTTCTTT. It yields the protein CASSQDLDMNTEAFF.